This is a list of T cell receptor beta chains from one sample in a study of T cell repertoires in cytomegalovirus infection. TCRdb independently ran MiXCR on the reads; one entry per CDR3 protein. The table has 250,000 to 300,000 distinct CDR3 sequences, 12% to 15% seen once. The source material was PBMCs. Receptors originate from a human donor in good health (CMV status not recorded). Some clones in this sample may be carry-over from other donors' samples. Each CDR3 is given with its conserved first and last residue. The D gene is left open where the match is weak. Only some rows state a clone size, as once, few, many or a class for expanded clones.

TRBD1,TRBV29-1,few,TRBJ2-5,TGCAGCGCCGGCCAGGGGGTTGGGGAGACCCAGTACTTC,CSAGQGVGETQYF
TRBD1,TRBV7-2,many,TRBJ1-3,TGTGCCAGCAGCGAAGGACAGGGGCGAAACACCATATATTTT,CASSEGQGRNTIYF
TRBD2,TRBV18,few,TRBJ2-1,TGTGCCAGCTCACCACCGACTAGCGGGGTTTACAATGAGCAGTTCTTC,CASSPPTSGVYNEQFF
TRBD1,TRBV2,few,TRBJ2-2,TGTGCCAGCATGGGCGACAGGGCCGGGGAGCTGTTTTTT,CASMGDRAGELFF
.,TRBV7-3,many,TRBJ2-7,TGTGCCAGCAGCTCGTCCGACAGCACCTACGAGCAGTACTTC,CASSSSDSTYEQYF
TRBD1,TRBV5-4,many,TRBJ1-1,TGTGCCAGCTCTCTTAGGGGGACAGCGCTTAACACTGAAGCTTTCTTT,CASSLRGTALNTEAFF
.,TRBV7-9,many,TRBJ1-1,TGTGCCAGCAGCGCATCACTGAACACTGAAGCTTTCTTT,CASSASLNTEAFF
.,TRBV7-9,many,TRBJ2-7,TGTGCCAGCAGCTCCAGAAGCGAGCAGTACTTC,CASSSRSEQYF
.,TRBV7-9,few,TRBJ2-5,TGTGCCAGCAGCTTAGGGGGCCGAGGAGAGACCCAGTACTTC,CASSLGGRGETQYF
TRBD2,TRBV7-2,.,TRBJ2-3,TGTGCCAGCAGCCGACTAGCGGGAGGCTCAGATACGCAGTATTTT,CASSRLAGGSDTQYF
TRBD2,TRBV7-2,many,TRBJ2-3,TGTGCCATTAGCGGGGGAGGCGCAGATACGCAGTATTTT,CAISGGGADTQYF
TRBD2,TRBV6-2/TRBV6-3,few,TRBJ2-3,TGTGCCAGCAGTTACGGGTCTAGCGGTCCAACAGATACGCAGTATTTT,CASSYGSSGPTDTQYF
TRBD2,TRBV7-2,many,TRBJ2-1,TGTGCCAGCAGCGAACTAGCGGGAGGTTGGAATGAGCAGTTCTTC,CASSELAGGWNEQFF
.,TRBV7-2,many,TRBJ2-5,TGTGCCAGCAGCTTAGCCTTTCTCCAAGAGACCCAGTACTTC,CASSLAFLQETQYF
.,TRBV7-9,many,TRBJ2-7,TGTGCCAGCAGCTTTTCAGGGGATAGTTACGAGCAGTACTTC,CASSFSGDSYEQYF
TRBD2,TRBV6-2/TRBV6-3,.,TRBJ2-7,TGTGCCAGCACCCAGGGGACTAGGGGCGAGCAGTACTTC,CASTQGTRGEQYF
.,TRBV6-5,few,TRBJ2-2,TGTGCCAGCATACGGCCGTTCACCGGGGAGCTGTTTTTT,CASIRPFTGELFF
.,TRBV6-2/TRBV6-3,many,TRBJ2-7,TGTGCCAGCAGCCGAAGGTCCGGCGAGCAGTACTTC,CASSRRSGEQYF
TRBD2,TRBV4-3,many,TRBJ2-1,TGCGCCAGCAGCCAACCTGGACTAGCGGCCTACAATGAGCAGTTCTTC,CASSQPGLAAYNEQFF
.,TRBV3-1,.,TRBJ2-5,TGTGCCAGCAGTGGTAAGAGGGGGACCCAGTACTTC,CASSGKRGTQYF
TRBD1,TRBV19,many,TRBJ1-1,TGTGCCAGTAGTCACCGGACAGGTGGATGGACTGAAGCTTTCTTT,CASSHRTGGWTEAFF
.,TRBV12-3/TRBV12-4,many,TRBJ1-1,TGTGCCAGCAGTTTAGTTCGCGGACGGAGGAACACTGAAGCTTTCTTT,CASSLVRGRRNTEAFF
.,TRBV11-3,few,TRBJ1-1,TGTGCCAGCAGCTTAGATCCGGGTACAGGGGAAGCTTTCTTT,CASSLDPGTGEAFF
TRBD2,TRBV5-4,.,TRBJ2-2,TGTGCCAGCAGCTATGGAAGCGGGAGTGGGACCGGGGAGCTGTTTTTT,CASSYGSGSGTGELFF
.,TRBV7-8,many,TRBJ2-3,TGTGCCAGCAGAGCGAGACCCACAGATACGCAGTATTTT,CASRARPTDTQYF
.,TRBV29-1,many,TRBJ1-5,TGCAGCGTTGAAGTGGGGGGCGGAGAGCCCCAGCATTTT,CSVEVGGGEPQHF
.,TRBV2,many,TRBJ1-4,TGTGCCAGCTCATCCAGGGTCGAAAAACTGTTTTTT,CASSSRVEKLFF
.,TRBV7-2,many,TRBJ2-7,TGTGCCAGCAGCCGCGATCCCGGGACAACCTACGAGCAGTACTTC,CASSRDPGTTYEQYF
TRBD1,TRBV28,few,TRBJ1-1,TGTGCCAGCAGTCCATTCAGACAGGGAAACACTGAAGCTTTCTTT,CASSPFRQGNTEAFF
TRBD2,TRBV11-2,many,TRBJ2-5,TGTGCCAGCACCCCGGGACTACCACAAGAGACCCAGTACTTC,CASTPGLPQETQYF
TRBD2,TRBV11-2,.,TRBJ2-3,TGTGCCAGCAGCTCCTTAGCGGGTACGGCAGATACGCAGTATTTT,CASSSLAGTADTQYF
TRBD2,TRBV7-2,many,TRBJ2-7,TGTGCCAGCAGCTTACGCGGGAGCCGGGACGAGCAGTACTTC,CASSLRGSRDEQYF
.,TRBV28,many,TRBJ1-2,TGTGCCAGCAGTCCTACGGGCCAGGGAGGCTATGGCTACACCTTC,CASSPTGQGGYGYTF
.,TRBV28,many,TRBJ1-4,TGTGCCAGCAGTTTATATGGTGAAAAACTGTTTTTT,CASSLYGEKLFF
.,TRBV7-9,few,TRBJ2-7,TGTGCCAGCAGCAAGGCTCCCTACGAGCAGTACTTC,CASSKAPYEQYF
.,TRBV15,few,TRBJ2-1,TGTGCCACCAGCAGAGATACGTGGAATGAGCAGTTCTTC,CATSRDTWNEQFF
TRBD1,TRBV4-1,.,TRBJ2-7,TGCGCCAGCATCTTTGGGACAGGGAACTACGAGCAGTACTTC,CASIFGTGNYEQYF
.,TRBV10-2,many,TRBJ1-2,TGCGCCAGCAGCTTGACAGGTTCGCATAACTATGGCTACACCTTC,CASSLTGSHNYGYTF
.,TRBV5-1,.,TRBJ1-1,TGCGCCAGCAGTACCACTCCGAACACTGAAGCTTTCTTT,CASSTTPNTEAFF
.,TRBV27,.,TRBJ2-7,TGTGCCAGCAGGACGCCCGGGGGACTTTACGAGCAGTACTTC,CASRTPGGLYEQYF
TRBD2,TRBV6-5,many,TRBJ2-3,TGTGCCAGCAGTTACTTAGCGGGGACCACAGATACGCAGTATTTT,CASSYLAGTTDTQYF
.,TRBV10-3,many,TRBJ2-5,TGTGCCATCAGTGGCCCGGGGGCTCGAGGGGCAGAGACCCAGTACTTC,CAISGPGARGAETQYF
.,TRBV7-8,many,TRBJ1-1,TGTGCCAGCAGCCCCCTTGGCAACGAGGACACTGAAGCTTTCTTT,CASSPLGNEDTEAFF
TRBD1,TRBV13,.,TRBJ1-2,TGTGCCAGCAGAACCTCCGGGACAGGTTATGGCTACACCTTC,CASRTSGTGYGYTF
.,TRBV29-1,.,TRBJ1-1,TGCAGCGCTCACTCCCCAGGTGAAGCTTTCTTT,CSAHSPGEAFF
.,TRBV12-3/TRBV12-4,few,TRBJ1-1,TGTGCCAGCAGTTCGGCGCGAGAAGCTTTCTTT,CASSSAREAFF
TRBD2,TRBV5-1,few,TRBJ2-2,TGCGCCAGCAGCTTTCGGACTAGCGGGGCAGGCGGGGAGCTGTTTTTT,CASSFRTSGAGGELFF
.,TRBV6-5,few,TRBJ2-5,TGTGCCAGCAGAGACGACAGGCCCCCAGAGACCCAGTACTTC,CASRDDRPPETQYF
TRBD1,TRBV28,many,TRBJ1-5,TGTGCCAGCAGCCCGATTACAGGGGGCGAGAATCAGCCCCAGCATTTT,CASSPITGGENQPQHF
TRBD1,TRBV5-1,few,TRBJ2-6,TGCGCCAGCAGCTCGCCCGGACAGGGGGCGCCTCTGGGAGGGGCCAACGTCCTGACTTTC,CASSSPGQGAPLGGANVLTF
.,TRBV11-1,once,TRBJ2-5,TGTGCCAGCAGCTTATTGGGCGACAGCCAAGAGACCCAGTACTTC,CASSLLGDSQETQYF
.,TRBV20-1,.,TRBJ1-1,TGCAGTGCTAGAGAGGGGGGGTTGGACACTGAAGCTTTCTTT,CSAREGGLDTEAFF
.,TRBV2,.,TRBJ2-5,TGTGCCAGCACTGAGGGGACTGGAGAGACCCAGTACTTC,CASTEGTGETQYF
.,TRBV14,many,TRBJ2-5,TGTGCCAGCAGCCCGACCGGGACATTTGGGACCCAGTACTTC,CASSPTGTFGTQYF
.,TRBV12-3/TRBV12-4,many,TRBJ1-1,TGTGCCAGCACCCTCACCTGGGGGGGGTTCATGAACACTGAAGCTTTCTTT,CASTLTWGGFMNTEAFF
.,TRBV6-4,.,TRBJ2-3,TGTGCCAGCAGTGACTCGACGGACCTACATACGCAGTATTTT,CASSDSTDLHTQYF
.,TRBV7-4,few,TRBJ1-5,TGTGCCAGCAGCTTTCACGGTAGGGGAGGACCCCAGCCCCAGCATTTT,CASSFHGRGGPQPQHF
.,TRBV7-2,.,TRBJ2-7,TGTGGCAGCAGCCGGTCCTGGGGGGAGCAGTACTTC,CGSSRSWGEQYF
.,TRBV28,few,TRBJ1-5,TGTGCCAGCAGTTCAGGGGACGGTCATGGCAATCAGCCCCAGCATTTT,CASSSGDGHGNQPQHF